The 13 T cell receptor beta chains below all came from one sample that was sequenced in a study of spatial heterogeneity in lung cancer. Noted time point: sample taken at primary tumor resection. Unsorted whole RNA of tumor, nontumor lung or frozen PBMC was sequenced. One entry per CDR3 protein results from TCRdb running MiXCR on the 5' RACE reads. Found here are thousands of distinct CDR3 sequences, about 8.6% of them singletons; the top ten hold under 55%. The sample was PBMCs, taken at surgery. These TCRs come from a male donor with early-stage non-small cell lung cancer.

This clonotype was detected ten times or more. Within a library made for alpha chains, this beta chain is off target, and its count is uninformative. This chain joins TRBV10-2 and TRBJ2-6, with D unclear. V was shortened by 4 bases and J by 0 bases, with 4 bases between the two germline ends. Germline V gene data show CDR1 as WSHSY and CDR2 as SAAADI. This CDR3 region has 14 residues. CDR3 region: CASSGASGANVLTF. The DNA of the CDR3 is TGCGCCAGCAGTGGGGCCTCTGGGGCCAACGTCCTGACTTTC.

This clonotype was counted at least ten times. This beta chain is a stray read from a library made for alpha chains; its abundance is not meaningful. V usage is TRBV27 and J usage is TRBJ2-1, with TRBD2 matching over 7 bases. The CDR3 has 15 residues. J lost 0 bases, V lost 5 bases, and 4 bases had no gene match. Germline V CDR1 and CDR2: MNHEY, SMNVEV (reference sequence). The CDR3 sequence: CASSPGTISYNEQFF. The CDR3 DNA is TGTGCCAGCAGTCCCGGGACTATCTCCTACAATGAGCAGTTCTTC.

This clonotype was observed once. Since the library was made to target alpha chains, this beta chain is a stray read and its abundance is not meaningful. The chain uses TRBV4-3 and TRBJ2-4, with D possibly TRBD2 on 5 matching bases. Germline values: CDR1 LGHNA, CDR2 YSLEER. V was trimmed by 0 bases and J by 9 bases, leaving 12 bases between them. This CDR3 region has 14 residues. DNA of the CDR3: TGCGCCAGCAGCCAAGAGGCGGGTGGTGGCATTCAGTACTTC. This translates into CASSQEAGGGIQYF.

This clonotype was seen repeatedly, ten times or more. This beta chain lies outside the target of a library built for alpha chains; its clone size means little. The chain recombines TRBV7-9 with TRBJ2-2; 8 bases are a match to TRBD1. The germline CDR1 and CDR2 sequences are SEHNR and FQNEAQ (reference sequence). V lost 3 bases, J lost 3 bases, and 6 bases stayed unmatched. The CDR3 is 16 amino acids. The CDR3 DNA follows: TGTGCCAGCAGCTTTACACAGGGGGTCGACACCGGGGAGCTGTTTTTT. The encoded protein is CASSFTQGVDTGELFF.

This clonotype was detected ten times or more. Little can be read into the size of this beta chain, an off-target read in a library designed for alpha chains. V and J are TRBV7-9 and TRBJ2-1, with D possibly TRBD2 on 6 matching bases. The CDR3 loop spans 15 amino acids. With 8 bases removed from V and 1 base from J, the gap between germline ends came to 15 bases. Germline-derived CDR1 and CDR2 are SEHNR and FQNEAQ (reference sequence). The CDR3 bases are TGTGCCAGCGGCGGGGAAGAGGGTTCCTACAATGAGCAGTTCTTC. Protein sequence: CASGGEEGSYNEQFF.

In its sample, this clonotype ranks as medium-sized. A library made for alpha chains picked up this beta chain off target, so its size means little. CDR3 nucleotides: TGCAGTGCCACTCTAGCGGGAGGGAAGTACGAGCAGTACTTC. Its translation is CSATLAGGKYEQYF. J is TRBJ2-7 and V is TRBV20-1; TRBD2 matches at 12 bases. The V gene's germline CDR1 is DFQATT and CDR2 SNEGSKA (reference sequence). This CDR3 contains 14 residues. With V trimmed by 6 bases and J by 4 bases, 7 bases remained unmatched.

Many counts were recorded for this clonotype. The size of this beta chain means little, since it is a stray read in a library made for alpha chains. V gene TRBV24-1 combines with J gene TRBJ2-1; 12 nucleotides align to TRBD2. J gave up 8 bases and V 5 bases, and 12 bases lay outside the gene matches. In germline, CDR1 is KGHDR, CDR2 SFDVKD. This CDR3 is built from 17 residues. CDR3 in amino acids: CATSAGRTSGIGDEQFF. The CDR3 DNA sequence: TGTGCCACCAGTGCAGGAAGGACTAGCGGGATAGGCGATGAGCAGTTCTTC.

By sample share, this clonotype is medium-sized. The library was built for alpha chains, so this beta chain is an off-target read and its size means little. The rearrangement uses TRBV27 and TRBJ2-5; D is uncertain. The germline V and J ends were trimmed by 7 bases and 1 base, with 16 bases remaining between them. CDR1 is MNHEY, CDR2 SMNVEV, per germline (reference sequence). This CDR3 is built from 15 residues. DNA of the CDR3: TGTGCCAGCACCTCAAGACTGGGGATCCAAGAGACCCAGTACTTC. Encoded protein: CASTSRLGIQETQYF.

This clonotype appeared many times. This beta chain turned up in a library designed for alpha chains; as an off-target read, its abundance says little. The V gene is TRBV20-1, the J gene TRBJ1-5, with TRBD1 matching 10 bases. The CDR3 loop spans 15 amino acids. J lost 3 bases, V lost 5 bases, and 7 bases had no gene match. Germline-derived CDR1 and CDR2 are DFQATT and SNEGSKA (reference sequence). The CDR3 sequence: CSAGTGVSNNQPQHF. As DNA, the CDR3 is TGCAGTGCTGGGACAGGGGTATCTAACAATCAGCCCCAGCATTTT.

Note on this clonotype: The library was prepared for alpha chains; this beta chain is a stray read, so its frequency means little. The CDR3 nucleotides are TGTGCCAGCAGAGCCAACAAAAGGATTGAGCAGTTCTTC. Translated, it gives CASRANKRIEQFF. The V gene is TRBV6-5, the J gene TRBJ2-1, with D uncertain. CDR1 is MNHEY, CDR2 SVGAGI, per germline. This CDR3 is 13 amino acids long. V lost 6 bases to trimming and J lost 9 bases, with 15 bases between them.

This clonotype was recorded at least ten times. With the library built for alpha chains, this beta chain is off target and its frequency is not meaningful. V usage is TRBV5-6 and J usage is TRBJ2-7; D is perhaps TRBD2 (6 bases). Germline loops: CDR1 SGHDT, CDR2 YYEEEE. V lost 4 bases to trimming and J lost 3 bases, with 14 bases between them. The length of the CDR3 is 14 residues. DNA of the CDR3: TGTGCCAGCAGCCCAGGGCTAGCGATCTACGAGCAGTACTTC. Translation: CASSPGLAIYEQYF.

Comment on this clonotype: With a much larger clone just one base away, this may be a read error. This beta chain lies outside the target of a library built for alpha chains; its clone size means little. The chain recombines TRBV28 with TRBJ2-7; weak D call: TRBD2 (6 bases). The germline V gene encodes CDR1 MDHEN and CDR2 SYDVKM. Deletions cut 6 bases from V and 2 bases from J, with 14 bases between. CDR3 length: 14 residues. The CDR3 DNA reads TGTGCCAGCAGAAAGGCTAGCGCCGCCTACGAGCAGTACTTC. Amino acids: CASRKASAAYEQYF. The complete variable domain, with remaining parts taken from reference TRBV28 and TRBJ2-7, reads DVKVTQSSRYLVKRTGEKVFLECVQDMDHENMFWYRQDPGLGLRLIYFSYDVKMKEKGDIPEGYSVSREKKERFSLILESASTNQTSMYLCASRKASAAYEQYFGPGTRLTVT.

This clonotype was picked up many times. This beta chain appears as a stray read in a library generated for alpha chains; its size is not informative. Here the CDR3 reads CASSLEGTSSYEQYF. CDR3 nucleotide sequence: TGTGCCAGCAGCTTAGAAGGGACGAGCTCCTACGAGCAGTACTTC. The chain joins TRBV11-2 to TRBJ2-7; D tentatively fits TRBD1 or TRBD2 (5 bases each). V shed 0 bases and J shed 0 bases, with 9 bases lying between them. Per the germline V gene, CDR1 is SGHAT and CDR2 is FQNNGV. The CDR3 loop spans 15 amino acids. Based on the CDR3 plus reference TRBV11-2 and TRBJ2-7, the full variable domain is EAGVAQSPRYKIIEKRQSVAFWCNPISGHATLYWYQQILGQGPKLLIQFQNNGVVDDSQLPKDRFSAERLKGVDSTLKIQPAKLEDSAVYLCASSLEGTSSYEQYFGPGTRLTVT.